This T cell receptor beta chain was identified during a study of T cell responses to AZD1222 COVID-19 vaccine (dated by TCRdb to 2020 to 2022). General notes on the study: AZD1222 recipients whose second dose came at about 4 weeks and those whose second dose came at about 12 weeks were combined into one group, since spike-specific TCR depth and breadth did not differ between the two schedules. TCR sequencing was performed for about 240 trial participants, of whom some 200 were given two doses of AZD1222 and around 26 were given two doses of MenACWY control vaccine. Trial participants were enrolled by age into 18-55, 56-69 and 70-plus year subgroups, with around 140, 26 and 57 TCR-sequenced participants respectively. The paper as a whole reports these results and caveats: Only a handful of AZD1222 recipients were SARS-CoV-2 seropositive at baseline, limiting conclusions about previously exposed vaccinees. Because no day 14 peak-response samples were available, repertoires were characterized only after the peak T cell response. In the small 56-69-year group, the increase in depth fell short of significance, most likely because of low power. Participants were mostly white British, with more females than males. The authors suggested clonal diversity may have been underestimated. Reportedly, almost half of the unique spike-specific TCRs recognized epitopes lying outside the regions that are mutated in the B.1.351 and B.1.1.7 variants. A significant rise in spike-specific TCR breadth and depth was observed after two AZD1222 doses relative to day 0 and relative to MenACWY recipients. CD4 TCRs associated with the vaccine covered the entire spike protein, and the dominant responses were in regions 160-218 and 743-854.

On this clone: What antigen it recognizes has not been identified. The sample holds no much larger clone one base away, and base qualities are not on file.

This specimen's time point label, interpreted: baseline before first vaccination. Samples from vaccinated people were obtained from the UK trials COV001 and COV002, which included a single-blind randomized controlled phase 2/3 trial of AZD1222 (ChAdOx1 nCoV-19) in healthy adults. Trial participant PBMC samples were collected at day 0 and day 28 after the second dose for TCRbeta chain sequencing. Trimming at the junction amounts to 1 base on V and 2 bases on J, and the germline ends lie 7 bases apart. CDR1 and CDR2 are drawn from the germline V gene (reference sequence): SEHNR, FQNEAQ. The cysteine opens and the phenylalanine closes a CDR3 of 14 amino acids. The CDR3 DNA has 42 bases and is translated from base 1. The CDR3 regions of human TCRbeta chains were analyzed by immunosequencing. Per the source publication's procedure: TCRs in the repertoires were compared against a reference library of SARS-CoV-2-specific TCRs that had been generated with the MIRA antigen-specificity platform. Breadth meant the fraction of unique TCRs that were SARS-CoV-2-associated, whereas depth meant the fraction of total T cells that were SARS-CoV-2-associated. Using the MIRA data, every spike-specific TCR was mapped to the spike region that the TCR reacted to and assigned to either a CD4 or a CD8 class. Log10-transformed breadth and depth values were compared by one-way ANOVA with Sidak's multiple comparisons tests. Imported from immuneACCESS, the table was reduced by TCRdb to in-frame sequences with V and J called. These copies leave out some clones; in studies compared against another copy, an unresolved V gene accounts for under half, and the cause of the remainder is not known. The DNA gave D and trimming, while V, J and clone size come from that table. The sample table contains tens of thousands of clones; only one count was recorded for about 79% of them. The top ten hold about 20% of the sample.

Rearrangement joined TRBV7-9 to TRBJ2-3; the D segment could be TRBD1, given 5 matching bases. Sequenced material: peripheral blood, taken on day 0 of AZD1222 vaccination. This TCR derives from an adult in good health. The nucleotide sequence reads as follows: TGTGCCAGCAGCTTAGAGGGGCTCACAGATACGCAGTATTTT. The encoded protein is CASSLEGLTDTQYF.